This TCR beta chain appears in the sequencing data of a study of human T cells and chemical hapten exposure. As to time point: patch test 3, about 24 weeks after DPC sensitization. Treatment defined: therapeutic diphenylcyclopropenone sensitization with weekly scalp DPC. Blood was collected ahead of every patch test applied. The CDR3 is 16 amino acids. CDR1 is SGHDN, CDR2 FVKESK, per germline. With V trimmed by 3 bases and J by 6 bases, 9 bases remained unmatched. From the RACE reads, TCRdb called clonotypes with MiXCR, one entry per CDR3 protein. This sample has roughly 200,000 distinct CDR3 sequences, with around a quarter found just once.

The chain recombines TRBV14 with TRBJ2-7; 12 positions match TRBD2. The sequence derives from a middle-aged woman with alopecia areata. Some clones in this sample may be carry-over from other donors' samples. Sequencing was performed on whole blood, taken in connection with sensitization to the hapten diphenylcyclopropenone (DPC). CDR3 DNA: TGTGCCAGCAGCCAGGCCGGACTAGCGGGAATGGGCGAGCAGTACTTC. Encoded protein: CASSQAGLAGMGEQYF.